Sequencing of this TCR beta chain was carried out in a study of shared T cell receptors in the human thymus. Per the germline V gene, CDR1 is MNHNS and CDR2 is SASEGT. This CDR3 spans 17 amino acids. Trimming cost V 2 bases and J 5 bases, with 22 bases left between them. Data came from immunoSEQ multiplex PCR; TCRdb stores just in-frame clones and leaves some out. The sample contains over 350,000 clones, over 90% of which appear only once. Sequencing was carried out using thymocytes. The J gene is TRBJ2-7, the V gene TRBV6-1; D perhaps matches TRBD2 (6 bases). This TCR came from a human donor. CDR3 in amino acids: CASSETPGGRVYDEQYF. The DNA of the CDR3 is TGTGCCAGCAGTGAAACTCCCGGAGGGCGGGTTTACGACGAGCAGTACTTC.